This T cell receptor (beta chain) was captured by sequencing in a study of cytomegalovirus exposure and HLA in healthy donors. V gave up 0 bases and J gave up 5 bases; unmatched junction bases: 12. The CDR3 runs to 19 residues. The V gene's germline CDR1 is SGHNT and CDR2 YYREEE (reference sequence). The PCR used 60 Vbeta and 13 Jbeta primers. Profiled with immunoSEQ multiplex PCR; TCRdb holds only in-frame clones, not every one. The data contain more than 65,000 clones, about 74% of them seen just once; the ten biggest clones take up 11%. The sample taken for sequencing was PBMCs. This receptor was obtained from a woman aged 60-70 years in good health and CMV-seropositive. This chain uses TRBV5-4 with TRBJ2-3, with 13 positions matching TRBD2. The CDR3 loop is CASSLGYPTSGRTGDTQYF. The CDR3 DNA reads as TGTGCCAGCAGCTTGGGATACCCGACTAGCGGGAGGACCGGAGATACGCAGTATTTT.